A selection of T cell receptor beta chains follows, all from one sample in a study of T cell repertoires in ileal Crohn's disease. Clones were read by immunoSEQ multiplex PCR, and TCRdb kept only the in-frame ones, dropping some. The table shows some 15,000 clones, with roughly 70% occurring only once. Source material: ileal tissue. All receptors come from an adult with Crohn's disease. Both conserved end residues are part of each CDR3. The D gene is left open where the match is weak. Clone size appears in some rows only: once, few, many, or a class for an expanded clone.

clone_size d_call j_call v_call cdr3_nt cdr3_aa
- - TRBJ2-7 TRBV18 TGTGCCAGCTCACCAGGCAGGGTCTACGAGCAGTACTTC CASSPGRVYEQYF
few - TRBJ2-7 TRBV6-1 TGTGCCAGCAGGGGCGGGATCATTAGCGAGCAGTACTTC CASRGGIISEQYF
few TRBD2 TRBJ2-7 TRBV5-4 TGTGCCAGCAGCTTAGCGGGAGCATCGAGGGAGCAGTACTTC CASSLAGASREQYF
- - TRBJ2-7 TRBV5-5 TGTGCCAGCAGCTTGGCGGACATCCCCTACGAGCAGTACTTC CASSLADIPYEQYF
- TRBD2 TRBJ2-5 TRBV5-1 TGCGCCAGCAGCTTTAAGCGGGAGGGCCCACAGACCCAGTACTTC CASSFKREGPQTQYF
once TRBD2 TRBJ2-7 TRBV23-1 TGCGCCAGCAGTCAAGTCCGGACTAGCGGGAGTTGCGAGCAGTACTTC CASSQVRTSGSCEQYF
- TRBD2 TRBJ2-7 TRBV7-9 TGTGCCAGCAGCTTAGGGTCCGGGACTAGCGGGGGGGAGAAGTACTTC CASSLGSGTSGGEKYF
- TRBD1 TRBJ2-5 TRBV5-1 TGCGCCAGCAGCTTGGCAGGACAGGGCTTCCAAGAGACCCAGTACTTC CASSLAGQGFQETQYF
- - TRBJ1-1 TRBV18 TGTGCCAGCTCACGGACAGAAGACACTGAAGCTTTCTTT CASSRTEDTEAFF
- - TRBJ1-5 TRBV2 TGTGCCAGCAGTGAAAGGGGGGGTGGGGGTCGGCCCCAGCATTTT CASSERGGGGRPQHF
- TRBD1 TRBJ1-6 TRBV5-4 TGTGCCAGCAGCCCGGACAGGGTGCGGTCACCCCTCCACTTT CASSPDRVRSPLHF
- TRBD1 TRBJ1-6 TRBV19 TGTGCCAGTACCCGGACAGGATATAATTCACCCCTCCACTTT CASTRTGYNSPLHF
- - TRBJ2-7 TRBV5-1 TGCGCCAGCAGCCCAAGGGGGCGGGGGGTCTTCTACGAGCAGTACTTC CASSPRGRGVFYEQYF
- TRBD1 TRBJ1-2 TRBV9 TGTGCCAGCAGCCCGACAGGGGTTGGCTACACCTTC CASSPTGVGYTF
- TRBD1 TRBJ2-6 TRBV27 TGTGCCAGCAGGTGGACAGGGGGTTTATCTGGGGCCAACGTCCTGACTTTC CASRWTGGLSGANVLTF
- TRBD1 TRBJ1-1 TRBV30 TGTGCCTGGAGCCCGGACAGGACGAACACTGAAGCTTTCTTT CAWSPDRTNTEAFF
- - TRBJ2-7 TRBV6-1 TGTGCCAGCATTCTATCGACACCGAACTACGAGCAGTACTTC CASILSTPNYEQYF
- TRBD2 TRBJ2-7 TRBV5-1 TGCGCCAGCAGCTTGTGGGCTAGCGGGGGGGACACTGCCTACGAGCAGTACTTC CASSLWASGGDTAYEQYF
- TRBD2 TRBJ2-3 TRBV2 TGTGCCAGCAGTGAAGGGGTAGGCGGGGGGTTCACAGATACGCAGTATTTT CASSEGVGGGFTDTQYF
- TRBD2 TRBJ2-5 TRBV6-1 TGTGCCAGCAGTGAACTAGCGGGGGTCCAAGAGACCCAGTACTTC CASSELAGVQETQYF
once - TRBJ1-1 TRBV7-9 TGTGCCAGCAGCTTTGGCCCCGAAATTGAAGCTTTCTTT CASSFGPEIEAFF
- - TRBJ2-7 TRBV6-6 TGTGCCAGCAGTTATAGGGAGGTGAACGAGCAGTACTTC CASSYREVNEQYF
- - TRBJ2-7 TRBV15 TGTGCCACCAGCAGAGTGGCCGGGACCTACGAGCAGTACTTC CATSRVAGTYEQYF
- TRBD1 TRBJ1-4 TRBV2 TGTGCCAGCAGTGTTACAGGGGGCGGTAATGAAAAACTGTTTTTT CASSVTGGGNEKLFF
- TRBD2 TRBJ2-3 TRBV6-4 TGTGCCAGCAGTGACTCAGCGGGGAGCACAGATACGCAGTATTTT CASSDSAGSTDTQYF
once - TRBJ1-1 TRBV2 TGTGCCAGCACAGAGGGGAACACTGAAGCTTTCTTT CASTEGNTEAFF
- TRBD1 TRBJ2-1 TRBV13 TGTGCCAGCAGCTTACAGGGGACAGGGGAAACTCACTACAATGAGCAGTTCTTC CASSLQGTGETHYNEQFF
- TRBD2 TRBJ2-2 TRBV11-3 TGTGCCAGCAGCTTAGTTTCTAGCGGGGGGTTCGCGAACACCGGGGAGCTGTTTTTT CASSLVSSGGFANTGELFF
- - TRBJ2-7 TRBV29-1 TGCAGCGTTGAAGCCCAGTACGAGCAGTACTTC CSVEAQYEQYF